Below, 22 T cell receptor beta chains from the same sample are listed, as sequenced in a study of blood T cell repertoires in COVID-19. Repertoires were generated with immunoSEQ multiplex PCR, while TCRdb's copy carries only in-frame clones and drops some. Of about 480,000 clones listed, about 90% were seen once; the top ten hold nearly 2%. Sequenced sample: PBMCs or T cells enriched from blood (not recorded which). These receptors originate from a woman younger than 35 with acute COVID-19.

This clone occurred a few times. The chain has TRBV29-1 and TRBJ1-2; D is unclear. This CDR3 is built from 11 residues. The V and J ends lost 4 bases and 8 bases respectively, with 11 bases between them. Per the germline V gene, CDR1 is SQVTM and CDR2 is ANQGSEA. The CDR3 DNA follows: TGCAGCGTTGTCGCGCGCCGCGGCTACACCTTC. Encoded protein: CSVVARRGYTF. Looking up the rest from reference TRBV29-1 and TRBJ1-2 gives the full variable domain: SAVISQKPSRDICQRGTSLTIQCQVDSQVTMMFWYRQQPGQSLTLIATANQGSEATYESGFVIDKFPISRPNLTFSTLTVSNMSPEDSSIYLCSVVARRGYTFGSGTRLTVV.

The chain uses TRBV19 and TRBJ1-3; no firm D call. CDR1 and CDR2 from the germline V gene are LNHDA and SQIVND (reference sequence). The CDR3 spans 15 residues. Between the trimmed V and J ends, which lost 6 bases and 0 bases, there was a span of 12 bases. In DNA form, the CDR3 reads TGTGCCAGTAGACAGAGTTCAATCTCTGGAAACACCATATATTTT. This encodes CASRQSSISGNTIYF.

This rearrangement joins TRBV19 to TRBJ1-2; 7 bases fit TRBD1. With V trimmed by 10 bases and J by 8 bases, 10 bases remained unmatched. The germline gives CDR1 LNHDA, CDR2 SQIVND (reference sequence). The CDR3 covers 12 residues. CDR3 region: CATSVTGRGYTF. In DNA form, the CDR3 reads TGTGCCACCTCCGTGACAGGGAGGGGCTACACCTTC.

The chain carries TRBV19 and TRBJ1-6; maybe TRBD1 (6 bases). Germline V lookup: CDR1 LNHDA, CDR2 SQIVND (reference sequence). This CDR3 is 13 amino acids long. Trimming removed 5 bases at V and 8 bases at J, with 10 bases between. For the CDR3, the DNA is TGTGCCAGTAGTGGGGACAATTATTCACCCCTCCACTTT. As protein: CASSGDNYSPLHF.

This chain joins TRBV28 and TRBJ2-2; D might be TRBD2 (6 bases). Germline lookup yields CDR1 MDHEN and CDR2 SYDVKM. Trimming pared 7 bases from V and 7 bases from J, leaving 19 bases between. CDR3 length: 15 residues. The chain's CDR3 is CASIGREIGSGELFF. The CDR3 coding sequence is TGTGCCAGCATAGGACGGGAGATCGGGAGCGGGGAGCTGTTTTTT.

The chain carries TRBV24-1 and TRBJ1-5; 7 nucleotides line up with TRBD1. V lost 4 bases to trimming and J lost 7 bases; unmatched junction nucleotides: 6. This CDR3 has 14 amino acids. Germline CDR1 reads KGHDR; CDR2 reads SFDVKD. The CDR3 reads CATSEQGFGQPQHF. The CDR3 DNA reads TGTGCCACCAGTGAACAGGGGTTTGGGCAGCCCCAGCATTTT.

In nucleotides, the CDR3 is TGTGCCAGCAGATACCCGGGACAGGGGGAGGCCCAGCATTTT. Translation: CASRYPGQGEAQHF. This rearrangement joins TRBV28 to TRBJ1-5; 11 bases are a match to TRBD1. The V and J ends lost 6 bases and 11 bases, in that order; junction bases with no gene match: 9. The CDR3 is made up of 14 amino acids. The germline gives CDR1 MDHEN, CDR2 SYDVKM.

The CDR3 reads CASSASDGNTEAFF. The CDR3 DNA reads TGTGCCAGCAGTGCCAGCGACGGGAACACTGAAGCTTTCTTT. This chain uses TRBV6-4 with TRBJ1-1, with no clear D. The CDR3 consists of 14 residues. The germline V and J ends were trimmed by 4 bases and 1 base, with 10 bases remaining between them. The germline V gene has CDR1 MRHNA and CDR2 SNTAGT.

The rearrangement uses TRBV19 and TRBJ2-3; D call uncertain. The CDR3 is made up of 14 amino acids. Trimming stripped 5 bases from V and 5 bases from J, with 14 bases between. CDR1 is LNHDA and CDR2 is SQIVND in the germline V gene (reference sequence). In DNA form, the CDR3 reads TGTGCCAGTAGTCCAACCCTTCCGGGAGATACGCAGTATTTT. This encodes CASSPTLPGDTQYF.

DNA of the CDR3: TGTGCCAGCAGCTTTGCGGGAGGGGAGTTCAATGAGCAGTTCTTC. This translates into CASSFAGGEFNEQFF. The chain links TRBV7-2 to TRBJ2-1, with 9 nucleotides matching TRBD2. This CDR3 is built from 15 residues. The junction had 6 bases not matched to a gene; V was cut back by 3 bases and J by 6 bases. Germline CDR1 is SGHTA and CDR2 is FQGNSA.

The chain carries TRBV27 and TRBJ1-2; 12 nucleotides match TRBD1. The V gene end was trimmed by 3 bases and the J gene end by 3 bases; junction bases not matched to a gene: 5. In germline, CDR1 is MNHEY, CDR2 SMNVEV (reference sequence). The CDR3 is made up of 16 amino acids. The chain's CDR3 is CASSLSGTGGDYGYTF. The CDR3 nucleotides read TGTGCCAGCAGTTTGTCAGGGACAGGGGGCGACTATGGCTACACCTTC.

V and J are TRBV5-1 and TRBJ1-1; no firm D call. The germline gives CDR1 SGHRS, CDR2 YFSETQ. The germline V and J ends were trimmed by 0 bases and 2 bases, with 8 bases remaining between them. This CDR3 is 14 amino acids long. The CDR3 protein is CASSLGEGNTEAFF. Here the CDR3 DNA reads TGCGCCAGCAGCTTGGGGGAGGGTAACACTGAAGCTTTCTTT.

This clone was recorded only once. The J gene is TRBJ2-1, the V gene TRBV5-5; D may be TRBD2 (6 bases). V lost 1 base to trimming and J lost 5 bases, with 13 bases between them. This CDR3 has 15 amino acids. Germline lookup yields CDR1 SGHKS and CDR2 YYEKEE (reference sequence). The CDR3 reads CASSLLAVRHNEQFF. CDR3 in DNA: TGTGCCAGCAGCTTGTTAGCGGTCCGCCACAATGAGCAGTTCTTC.

The rearrangement links TRBV19 to TRBJ1-5, with a tentative D call TRBD1 (6 bases). V was clipped by 10 bases and J by 1 base, with 17 bases between them. CDR1 LNHDA and CDR2 SQIVND come from the germline V gene (reference sequence). CDR3 length: 15 amino acids. CDR3 DNA: TGTGCCATCCAACAGGGCAAAGGGAGCAATCAGCCCCAGCATTTT. It is translated as CAIQQGKGSNQPQHF.

This sequence joins TRBV4-1 and TRBJ1-5; unclear D gene. Looked up from germline, CDR1 is MGHRA and CDR2 is YSYEKL. V was pared by 1 base and J by 5 bases, with 9 bases between. There are 14 residues in the CDR3. Here the CDR3 reads CASSQAGGDQPQHF. CDR3 bases: TGCGCCAGCAGCCAAGCCGGCGGCGATCAGCCCCAGCATTTT.

With regard to this clone: The sample holds other DNA sequences that translate to the same CDR3. The rearrangement links TRBV9 to TRBJ2-7; 7 nucleotides match TRBD1. V dropped 4 bases and J dropped 3; count of bases not matched to a gene: 4. Per the germline V gene, CDR1 is SGDLS and CDR2 is YYNGEE. This CDR3 is 13 amino acids long. CDR3 protein: CASSPRTGYEQYF. The CDR3 DNA reads as TGTGCCAGCAGCCCCCGGACAGGCTACGAGCAGTACTTC. The full variable domain, with the rest looked up from reference TRBV9 and TRBJ2-7, is DSGVTQTPKHLITATGQRVTLRCSPRSGDLSVYWYQQSLDQGLQFLIQYYNGEERAKGNILERFSAQQFPDLHSELNLSSLELGDSALYFCASSPRTGYEQYFGPGTRLTVT.

The gene calls are TRBV2 and TRBJ1-3; 7 nucleotides line up with TRBD1. This CDR3 contains 15 residues. V gave up 8 bases and J gave up 0 bases; unmatched junction bases: 7. Germline V gene lookup returns CDR1 SNHLY and CDR2 FYNNEI. The CDR3 is CASGGTVSSGNTIYF. The CDR3 coding sequence is TGTGCCAGCGGAGGGACAGTTAGCTCTGGAAACACCATATATTTT.

The chain couples TRBV6-1 to TRBJ1-6; weak D call: TRBD1 (6 bases). V lost 3 bases to trimming and J lost 3 bases, with 9 bases between them. CDR1 is MNHNS, CDR2 SASEGT, per germline. The CDR3 spans 15 residues. CDR3 loop: CASSDWGLYNSPLHF. CDR3 sequence (DNA): TGTGCCAGCAGTGATTGGGGGCTCTATAATTCACCCCTCCACTTT.

V is TRBV18 and J is TRBJ1-4, with TRBD1 matching 7 bases. V was clipped by 3 bases and J by 0 bases; unmatched bases: 4. CDR3 length: 16 amino acids. Germline lookup yields CDR1 KGHSH and CDR2 LQKENI. CDR3 loop: CASSPPGQATNEKLFF. CDR3 DNA sequence: TGTGCCAGCTCACCTCCCGGACAGGCAACTAATGAAAAACTGTTTTTT. Filled out from reference TRBV18 and TRBJ1-4, the complete variable domain reads NAGVMQNPRHLVRRRGQEARLRCSPMKGHSHVYWYRQLPEEGLKFMVYLQKENIIDESGMPKERFSAEFPKEGPSILRIQQVVRGDSAAYFCASSPPGQATNEKLFFGSGTQLSVL.

This sequence joins TRBV19 and TRBJ1-2, with 8 nucleotides matching TRBD1. The germline CDR1 and CDR2 sequences are LNHDA and SQIVND (reference sequence). There are 12 residues in the CDR3. With V trimmed by 10 bases and J by 4 bases, 5 bases remained unmatched. CDR3 nucleotide sequence: TGTGCCACAAACAGGGGGGCCTATGGCTACACCTTC. Translation gives CATNRGAYGYTF.

In DNA, the CDR3 is TGTGCCAGCAGCTTGGAAAGGGGGCACTACGAGCAGTACTTC. Translated, it gives CASSLERGHYEQYF. This sequence joins TRBV5-5 and TRBJ2-7; 7 bases agree with TRBD1. Trimming at V came to 0 bases and at J to 3 bases, leaving 3 bases not matched to a gene. Germline CDR1 and CDR2: SGHKS and YYEKEE (reference sequence). The CDR3 has 14 amino acids.

This chain uses TRBV7-9 with TRBJ1-5, with 8 bases identical to TRBD1. Germline V lookup: CDR1 SEHNR, CDR2 FQNEAQ (reference sequence). The CDR3 extends over 15 amino acids. With 5 bases clipped from V and 1 base from J, the junction kept 4 bases outside the gene matches. The CDR3 DNA sequence: TGTGCCAGCAGCCGAGGGACAGGAAGCAATCAGCCCCAGCATTTT. Translated: CASSRGTGSNQPQHF.